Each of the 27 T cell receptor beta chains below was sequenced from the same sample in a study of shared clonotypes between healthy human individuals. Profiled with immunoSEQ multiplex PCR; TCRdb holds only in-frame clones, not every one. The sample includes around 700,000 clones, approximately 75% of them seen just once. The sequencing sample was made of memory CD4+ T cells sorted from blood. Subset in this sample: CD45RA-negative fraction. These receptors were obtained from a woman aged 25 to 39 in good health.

The CDR3 reads CASGNLRGQRGYTF. DNA of the CDR3: TGTGCCAGCGGCAATCTCAGGGGGCAACGTGGCTACACCTTC. The chain employs TRBV6-1 and TRBJ1-2, with 8 bases aligning to TRBD1. With V trimmed by 8 bases and J by 7 bases, 12 bases remained unmatched. Looked up from germline, CDR1 is MNHNS and CDR2 is SASEGT. The CDR3 is 14 residues long.

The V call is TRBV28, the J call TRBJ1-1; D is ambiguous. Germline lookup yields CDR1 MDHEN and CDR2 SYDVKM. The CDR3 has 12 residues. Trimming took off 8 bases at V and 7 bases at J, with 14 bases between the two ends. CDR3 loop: CASFLAGNEAFF. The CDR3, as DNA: TGTGCCAGCTTCCTGGCGGGAAATGAAGCTTTCTTT.

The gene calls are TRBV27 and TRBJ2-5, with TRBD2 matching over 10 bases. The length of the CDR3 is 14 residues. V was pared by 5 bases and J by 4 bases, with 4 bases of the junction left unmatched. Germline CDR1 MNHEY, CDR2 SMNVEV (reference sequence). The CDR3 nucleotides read TGTGCCAGCAGTGTAGTAGCGGGAGGAGAGACCCAGTACTTC. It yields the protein CASSVVAGGETQYF.

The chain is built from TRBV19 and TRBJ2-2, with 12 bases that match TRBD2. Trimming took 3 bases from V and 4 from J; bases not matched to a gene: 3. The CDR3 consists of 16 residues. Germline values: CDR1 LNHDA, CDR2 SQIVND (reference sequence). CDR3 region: CASSIGLAGRTGELFF. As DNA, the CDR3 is TGTGCCAGTAGTATCGGACTAGCGGGACGCACCGGGGAGCTGTTTTTT.

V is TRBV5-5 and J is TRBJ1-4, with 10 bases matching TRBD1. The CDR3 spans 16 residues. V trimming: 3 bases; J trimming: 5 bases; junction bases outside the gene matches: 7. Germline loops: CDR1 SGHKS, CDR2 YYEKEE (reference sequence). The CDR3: CASSSGQGGGNEKLFF. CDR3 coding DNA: TGTGCCAGCAGCTCCGGACAGGGGGGCGGCAATGAAAAACTGTTTTTT. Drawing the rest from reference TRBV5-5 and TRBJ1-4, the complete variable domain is DAGVTQSPTHLIKTRGQQVTLRCSPISGHKSVSWYQQVLGQGPQFIFQYYEKEERGRGNFPDRFSARQFPNYSSELNVNALLLGDSALYLCASSSGQGGGNEKLFFGSGTQLSVL.

CDR3 sequence: CASSIAGGNYNEQFF. Here the CDR3 DNA reads TGTGCCAGTAGTATAGCGGGAGGGAACTACAATGAGCAGTTCTTC. V is TRBV19 and J is TRBJ2-1, with 8 bases fitting TRBD2. This CDR3 has 15 residues. V dropped 1 base and J dropped 3; count of bases not matched to a gene: 2. Germline CDR1 is LNHDA and CDR2 is SQIVND (reference sequence).

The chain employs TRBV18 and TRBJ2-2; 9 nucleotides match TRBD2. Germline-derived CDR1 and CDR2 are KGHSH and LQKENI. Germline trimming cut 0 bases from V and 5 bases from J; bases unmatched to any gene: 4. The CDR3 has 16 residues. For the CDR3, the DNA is TGTGCCAGCTCACCACCCGGGCTAGCGGGGACCGGGGAGCTGTTTTTT. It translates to CASSPPGLAGTGELFF. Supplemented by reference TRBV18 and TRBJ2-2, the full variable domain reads NAGVMQNPRHLVRRRGQEARLRCSPMKGHSHVYWYRQLPEEGLKFMVYLQKENIIDESGMPKERFSAEFPKEGPSILRIQQVVRGDSAAYFCASSPPGLAGTGELFFGEGSRLTVL.

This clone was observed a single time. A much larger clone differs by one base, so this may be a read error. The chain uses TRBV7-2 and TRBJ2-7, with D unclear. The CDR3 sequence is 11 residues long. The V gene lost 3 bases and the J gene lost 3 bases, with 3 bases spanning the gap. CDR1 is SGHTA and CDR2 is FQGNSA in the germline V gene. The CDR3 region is CASSFHYEQYF. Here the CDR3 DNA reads TGTGCCAGCAGCTTCCACTACGAGCAGTACTTC.

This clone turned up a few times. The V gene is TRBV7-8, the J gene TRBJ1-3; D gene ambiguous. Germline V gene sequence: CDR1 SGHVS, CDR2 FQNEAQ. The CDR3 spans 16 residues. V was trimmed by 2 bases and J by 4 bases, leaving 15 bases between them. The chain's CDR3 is CASSLPTGTLGNTIYF. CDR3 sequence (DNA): TGTGCCAGCAGCTTACCAACTGGAACTCTGGGAAACACCATATATTTT.

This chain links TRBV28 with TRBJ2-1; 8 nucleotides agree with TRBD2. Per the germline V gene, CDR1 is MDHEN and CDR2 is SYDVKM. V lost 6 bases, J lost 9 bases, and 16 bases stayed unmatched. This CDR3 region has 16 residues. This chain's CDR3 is CASSKNPGTSGGEQFF. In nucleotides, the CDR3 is TGTGCCAGCAGCAAAAATCCCGGGACTAGTGGTGGTGAGCAGTTCTTC.

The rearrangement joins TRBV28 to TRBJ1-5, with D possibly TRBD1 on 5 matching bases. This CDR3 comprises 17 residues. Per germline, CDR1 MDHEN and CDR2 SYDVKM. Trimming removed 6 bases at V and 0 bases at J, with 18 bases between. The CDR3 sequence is CASSSRQTPYSNQPQHF. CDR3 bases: TGTGCCAGCAGCTCAAGACAGACCCCCTATAGCAATCAGCCCCAGCATTTT.

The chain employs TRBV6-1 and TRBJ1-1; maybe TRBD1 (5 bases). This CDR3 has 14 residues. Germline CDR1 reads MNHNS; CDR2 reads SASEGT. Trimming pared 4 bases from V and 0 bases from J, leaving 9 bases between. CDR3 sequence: CASSVRGMNTEAFF. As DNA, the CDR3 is TGTGCCAGCAGTGTCCGGGGCATGAACACTGAAGCTTTCTTT.

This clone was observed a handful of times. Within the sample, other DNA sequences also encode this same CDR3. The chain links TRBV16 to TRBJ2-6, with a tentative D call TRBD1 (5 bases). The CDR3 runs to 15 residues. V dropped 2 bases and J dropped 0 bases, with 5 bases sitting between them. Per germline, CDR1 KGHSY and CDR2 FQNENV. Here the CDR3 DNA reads TGTGCCAGCAGCCAAGACAGCTCTGGGGCCAACGTCCTGACTTTC. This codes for CASSQDSSGANVLTF.

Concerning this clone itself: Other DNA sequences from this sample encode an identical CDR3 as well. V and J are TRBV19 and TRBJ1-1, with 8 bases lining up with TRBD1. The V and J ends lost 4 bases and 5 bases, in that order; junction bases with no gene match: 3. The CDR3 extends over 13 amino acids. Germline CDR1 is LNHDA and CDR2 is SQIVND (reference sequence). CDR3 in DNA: TGTGCCAGTAGTACCACAGGGGGTACTGAAGCTTTCTTT. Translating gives CASSTTGGTEAFF.

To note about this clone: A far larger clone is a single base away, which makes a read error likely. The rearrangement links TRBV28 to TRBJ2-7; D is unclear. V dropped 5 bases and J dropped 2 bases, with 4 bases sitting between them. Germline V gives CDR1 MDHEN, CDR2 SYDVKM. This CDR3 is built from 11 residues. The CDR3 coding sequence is TGTGCCAGCAGTGACACCTACGAGCAGTACTTC. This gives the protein CASSDTYEQYF.

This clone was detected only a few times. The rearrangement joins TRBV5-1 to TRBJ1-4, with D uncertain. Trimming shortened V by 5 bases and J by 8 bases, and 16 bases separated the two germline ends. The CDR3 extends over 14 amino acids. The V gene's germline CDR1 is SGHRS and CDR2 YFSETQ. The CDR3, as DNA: TGCGCCAGCAGATTCGGCGGAGAAGGGGAAAAACTGTTTTTT. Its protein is CASRFGGEGEKLFF. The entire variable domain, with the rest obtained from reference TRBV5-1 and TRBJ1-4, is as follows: KAGVTQTPRYLIKTRGQQVTLSCSPISGHRSVSWYQQTPGQGLQFLFEYFSETQRNKGNFPGRFSGRQFSNSRSEMNVSTLELGDSALYLCASRFGGEGEKLFFGSGTQLSVL.

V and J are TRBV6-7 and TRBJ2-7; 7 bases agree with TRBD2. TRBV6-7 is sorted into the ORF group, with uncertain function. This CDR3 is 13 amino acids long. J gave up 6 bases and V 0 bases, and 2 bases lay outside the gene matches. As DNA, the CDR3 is TGTGCCAGCAGTTACTCATCGGGGGGCGAGCAGTACTTC. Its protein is CASSYSSGGEQYF.

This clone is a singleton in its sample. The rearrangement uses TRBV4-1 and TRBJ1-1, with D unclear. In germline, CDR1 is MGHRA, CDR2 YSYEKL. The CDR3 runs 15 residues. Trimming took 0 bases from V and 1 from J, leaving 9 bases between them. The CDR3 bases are TGCGCCAGCAGCCAAGACCGCAGGAGGAACACTGAAGCTTTCTTT. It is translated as CASSQDRRRNTEAFF.

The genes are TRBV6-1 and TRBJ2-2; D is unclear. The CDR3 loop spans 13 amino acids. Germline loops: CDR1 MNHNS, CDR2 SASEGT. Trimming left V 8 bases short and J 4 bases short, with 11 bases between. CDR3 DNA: TGTGCCAGCTCTTTTTCGGGCACCGGGGAGCTGTTTTTT. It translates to CASSFSGTGELFF.

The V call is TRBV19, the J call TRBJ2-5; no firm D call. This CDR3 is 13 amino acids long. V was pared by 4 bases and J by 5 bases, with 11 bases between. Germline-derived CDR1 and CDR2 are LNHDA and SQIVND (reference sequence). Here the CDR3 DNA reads TGTGCCAGTAGTAAAGAGCTGGGGGAGACCCAGTACTTC. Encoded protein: CASSKELGETQYF.

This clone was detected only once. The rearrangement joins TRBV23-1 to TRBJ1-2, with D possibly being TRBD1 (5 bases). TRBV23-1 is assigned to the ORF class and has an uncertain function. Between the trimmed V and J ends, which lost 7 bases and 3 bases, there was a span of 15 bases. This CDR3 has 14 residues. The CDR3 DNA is TGCGCCAGCATGGAGGGACCCCTGGACTATGGCTACACCTTC. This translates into CASMEGPLDYGYTF.

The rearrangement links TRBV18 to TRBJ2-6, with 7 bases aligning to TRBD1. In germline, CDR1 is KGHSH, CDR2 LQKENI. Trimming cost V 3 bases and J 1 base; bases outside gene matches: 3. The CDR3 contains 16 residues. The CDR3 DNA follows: TGTGCCAGCTCACCGTCACAGGGGTCTGGGGCCAACGTCCTGACTTTC. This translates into CASSPSQGSGANVLTF.

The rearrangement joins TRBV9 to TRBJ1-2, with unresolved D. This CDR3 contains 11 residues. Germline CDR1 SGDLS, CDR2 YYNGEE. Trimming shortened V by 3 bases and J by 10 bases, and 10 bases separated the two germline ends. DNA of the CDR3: TGTGCCAGCAGCGACCCGAGGGACTACACCTTC. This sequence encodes CASSDPRDYTF. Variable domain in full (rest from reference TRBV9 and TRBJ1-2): DSGVTQTPKHLITATGQRVTLRCSPRSGDLSVYWYQQSLDQGLQFLIQYYNGEERAKGNILERFSAQQFPDLHSELNLSSLELGDSALYFCASSDPRDYTFGSGTRLTVV.

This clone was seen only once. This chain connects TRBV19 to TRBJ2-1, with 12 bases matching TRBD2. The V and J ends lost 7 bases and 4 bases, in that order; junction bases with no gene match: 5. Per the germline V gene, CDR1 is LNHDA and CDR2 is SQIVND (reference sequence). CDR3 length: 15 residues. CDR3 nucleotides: TGTGCCAGTACTACCGGGACTAGCGGGTACAATGAGCAGTTCTTC. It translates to CASTTGTSGYNEQFF.

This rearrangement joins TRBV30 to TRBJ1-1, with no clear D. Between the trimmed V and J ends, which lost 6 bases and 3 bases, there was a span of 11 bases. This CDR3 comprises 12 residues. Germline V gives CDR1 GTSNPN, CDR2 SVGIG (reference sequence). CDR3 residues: CACMDPYTEAFF. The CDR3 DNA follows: TGTGCCTGCATGGACCCTTACACTGAAGCTTTCTTT.

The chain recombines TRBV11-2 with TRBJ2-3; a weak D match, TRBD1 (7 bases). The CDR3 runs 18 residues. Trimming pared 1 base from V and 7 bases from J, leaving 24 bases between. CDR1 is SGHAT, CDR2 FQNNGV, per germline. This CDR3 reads CASSLVSRGRGEQYTQYF. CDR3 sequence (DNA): TGTGCCAGCAGCTTAGTGTCTAGAGGCAGGGGGGAGCAATATACGCAGTATTTT.

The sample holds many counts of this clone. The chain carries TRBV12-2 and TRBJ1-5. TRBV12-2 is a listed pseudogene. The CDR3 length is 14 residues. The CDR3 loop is CASRLKRSNQPQHF. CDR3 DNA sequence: TGTGCAAGTCGCCTTAAAAGGAGCAATCAGCCCCAGCATTTT.